A selection of T cell receptor beta chains follows, all from one sample in a study of blood T cell repertoires in COVID-19. Repertoires were generated with immunoSEQ multiplex PCR, while TCRdb's copy carries only in-frame clones and drops some. Of about 410,000 clones in the sample, approximately 91% were seen once. The sample taken for sequencing was peripheral blood. The receptors were sampled from a woman between 40 and 50 years old with COVID-19, enrolled during active disease. The CDR3 runs from the conserved cysteine through the conserved F or W. D genes are given only for firm matches. The size of a clone is reported for some rows only, either as once, few or many, or as a class for expanded clones.

J gene: TRBJ2-2; clone size: -; V gene: TRBV7-9; D gene: TRBD1; CDR3 DNA: TGTGCCAGCAGCTTAGCCCCCGGGACAGCCCTCAACACCGGGGAGCTGTTTTTT; CDR3 protein: CASSLAPGTALNTGELFF
J gene: TRBJ1-6; clone size: -; V gene: TRBV18; D gene: -; CDR3 DNA: TGTGCCAGCTCGGGGGGAGGTTCACCCCTCCACTTT; CDR3 protein: CASSGGGSPLHF
J gene: TRBJ1-1; clone size: once; V gene: TRBV28; D gene: TRBD1; CDR3 DNA: TGTGCCAGCAGTTTAGGAGGGACAGGGAACACTGAAGCTTTCTTT; CDR3 protein: CASSLGGTGNTEAFF
J gene: TRBJ1-1; clone size: -; V gene: TRBV6-5; D gene: TRBD1; CDR3 DNA: TGTGCCAGCAGGCCAGGGGGCCTGGACACTGAAGCTTTCTTT; CDR3 protein: CASRPGGLDTEAFF
J gene: TRBJ2-3; clone size: once; V gene: TRBV27; D gene: -; CDR3 DNA: TGTGCCAGCAGTCCGGGTCTAGCTATGTGGACAGATACGCAGTATTTT; CDR3 protein: CASSPGLAMWTDTQYF
J gene: TRBJ1-6; clone size: -; V gene: TRBV30; D gene: -; CDR3 DNA: TGTGCCTGGCGGACAGCTCTCGGTTCACCCCTCCACTTT; CDR3 protein: CAWRTALGSPLHF
J gene: TRBJ2-3; clone size: -; V gene: TRBV5-1; D gene: -; CDR3 DNA: TGCGCCAGCCTCCGGGGAGGAAGCACAGATACGCAGTATTTT; CDR3 protein: CASLRGGSTDTQYF
J gene: TRBJ1-6; clone size: once; V gene: TRBV6-2/TRBV6-3; D gene: -; CDR3 DNA: TGTGCCAGCAGTTACGGAGTCAACCTCTTAAATAATTCACCCCTCCACTTT; CDR3 protein: CASSYGVNLLNNSPLHF
J gene: TRBJ1-6; clone size: -; V gene: TRBV6-2/TRBV6-3; D gene: -; CDR3 DNA: TGTGCCAGCAGCCCTGGGCAGGATTTCGGTCTCCTCCACTTT; CDR3 protein: CASSPGQDFGLLHF
J gene: TRBJ1-2; clone size: -; V gene: TRBV30; D gene: TRBD1; CDR3 DNA: TGTGCCTGGAGTGGGGACAGGGGGAACTATGGCTACACCTTC; CDR3 protein: CAWSGDRGNYGYTF
J gene: TRBJ2-1; clone size: -; V gene: TRBV13; D gene: TRBD2; CDR3 DNA: TGTGCCAGCAGCTCAGCGGGGCGTTCCTACAATGAGCAGTTCTTC; CDR3 protein: CASSSAGRSYNEQFF
J gene: TRBJ2-7; clone size: few; V gene: TRBV16; D gene: TRBD2; CDR3 DNA: TGTGCCAGCAGCCCCACAGGCGGGGGAAGGTCCTACGAGCAGTACTTC; CDR3 protein: CASSPTGGGRSYEQYF
J gene: TRBJ1-2; clone size: few; V gene: TRBV7-9; D gene: TRBD1; CDR3 DNA: TGTGCCAGCAGCTTAGCTCAGGGGGCTGGAGGCTACACCTTC; CDR3 protein: CASSLAQGAGGYTF
J gene: TRBJ1-5; clone size: -; V gene: TRBV19; D gene: -; CDR3 DNA: TGTGCCAGTAGCCAATCTCGGGGGCCCCAGCATTTT; CDR3 protein: CASSQSRGPQHF
J gene: TRBJ2-1; clone size: few; V gene: TRBV19; D gene: -; CDR3 DNA: TGTGCCAGTAGTGACAGTGGCAGGGGATTTGTGGATGAGCAGTTCTTC; CDR3 protein: CASSDSGRGFVDEQFF
J gene: TRBJ1-4; clone size: -; V gene: TRBV6-6; D gene: -; CDR3 DNA: TGTGCCAGCACCCTAGGAAAACTGTTTTTT; CDR3 protein: CASTLGKLFF
J gene: TRBJ2-1; clone size: -; V gene: TRBV28; D gene: -; CDR3 DNA: TGTGCCAGCAGTTTAGGGGGGAGAACCTACAATGAGCAGTTCTTC; CDR3 protein: CASSLGGRTYNEQFF
J gene: TRBJ1-5; clone size: -; V gene: TRBV18; D gene: TRBD1; CDR3 DNA: TGTGCCAGCTCACGCGACAGGGGGGGTGATCAGCCCCAGCATTTT; CDR3 protein: CASSRDRGGDQPQHF
J gene: TRBJ2-2; clone size: -; V gene: TRBV5-1; D gene: TRBD1; CDR3 DNA: TGCGCCAGCAGCTCACAGGGGGCATCGGGGGAGCTGTTTTTT; CDR3 protein: CASSSQGASGELFF
J gene: TRBJ2-1; clone size: -; V gene: TRBV6-2/TRBV6-3; D gene: TRBD2; CDR3 DNA: TGTGCCAGCAGTCGTGGGGGGACTAGTTCGCCAGCTGGGGATGAGCAGTTCTTC; CDR3 protein: CASSRGGTSSPAGDEQFF
J gene: TRBJ2-7; clone size: -; V gene: TRBV28; D gene: TRBD2; CDR3 DNA: TGTGCCAGCAGTTTAACCGGGACTAGCGGGACGCACGAGCAGTACTTC; CDR3 protein: CASSLTGTSGTHEQYF
J gene: TRBJ2-5; clone size: -; V gene: TRBV7-3; D gene: -; CDR3 DNA: TGTGCCAGCAGCGATAGCCCTTCCGTCGGGGAGACCCAGTACTTC; CDR3 protein: CASSDSPSVGETQYF
J gene: TRBJ1-1; clone size: -; V gene: TRBV16; D gene: -; CDR3 DNA: TGTGCCAGCAGCAGGGGGGGGCACACTGAAGCTTTCTTT; CDR3 protein: CASSRGGHTEAFF
J gene: TRBJ1-5; clone size: -; V gene: TRBV4-3; D gene: TRBD1; CDR3 DNA: TGCGCCAGCAGCCAAGATGGACAGGGGAATCAGCCCCAGCATTTT; CDR3 protein: CASSQDGQGNQPQHF
J gene: TRBJ2-3; clone size: -; V gene: TRBV7-3; D gene: -; CDR3 DNA: TGTGCCAGCAGCTTGAATCTAGCCTTCACAGATACGCAGTATTTT; CDR3 protein: CASSLNLAFTDTQYF
J gene: TRBJ1-5; clone size: -; V gene: TRBV28; D gene: -; CDR3 DNA: TGTGCCAGCAGTTTAGGGAGCCGCAATCAGCCCCAGCATTTT; CDR3 protein: CASSLGSRNQPQHF
J gene: TRBJ2-7; clone size: -; V gene: TRBV3-1/TRBV3-2; D gene: -; CDR3 DNA: TGTGCCAGCAGCCAAGAGAGCGAGCAGTACTTC; CDR3 protein: CASSQESEQYF
J gene: TRBJ1-2; clone size: -; V gene: TRBV9; D gene: -; CDR3 DNA: TGTGCCAGCAGCGTAGGTGTAGGAGAACCCAACTATGGCTACACCTTC; CDR3 protein: CASSVGVGEPNYGYTF
J gene: TRBJ2-5; clone size: -; V gene: TRBV12-3/TRBV12-4; D gene: -; CDR3 DNA: TGTGCCAGCAGTTTACGGCTAGCAGAGACCCAGTACTTC; CDR3 protein: CASSLRLAETQYF
J gene: TRBJ2-1; clone size: -; V gene: TRBV27; D gene: -; CDR3 DNA: TGTGCCAGCAGTTTATTTTCCACAGGATACTCCTACAATGAGCAGTTCTTC; CDR3 protein: CASSLFSTGYSYNEQFF
J gene: TRBJ1-1; clone size: -; V gene: TRBV5-1; D gene: -; CDR3 DNA: TGCGCCAGCAGCTTGGATGTACACCAGAACACTGAAGCTTTCTTT; CDR3 protein: CASSLDVHQNTEAFF
J gene: TRBJ1-1; clone size: -; V gene: TRBV4-2; D gene: -; CDR3 DNA: TGTGCCAGCAGCCAAGGCGGGGGAATTGAGAACACTGAAGCTTTCTTT; CDR3 protein: CASSQGGGIENTEAFF
J gene: TRBJ2-7; clone size: -; V gene: TRBV27; D gene: TRBD2; CDR3 DNA: TGTGCCAGCAGTTTTTCGCGGGAGCCCTCCTACGAGCAGTACTTC; CDR3 protein: CASSFSREPSYEQYF
J gene: TRBJ1-2; clone size: -; V gene: TRBV19; D gene: TRBD1; CDR3 DNA: TGTGCCAGTAGTACCCAGGGGGGTATCGAGAGCTATGGCTACACCTTC; CDR3 protein: CASSTQGGIESYGYTF
J gene: TRBJ1-1; clone size: -; V gene: TRBV19; D gene: TRBD1; CDR3 DNA: TGTGCCAGTTCCTACAGGGGCACTGAAGCTTTCTTT; CDR3 protein: CASSYRGTEAFF
J gene: TRBJ2-4; clone size: once; V gene: TRBV28; D gene: -; CDR3 DNA: TGTGCCAGCAGTTTATCGGGTCAGGCCAAAAACATTCAGTACTTC; CDR3 protein: CASSLSGQAKNIQYF
J gene: TRBJ1-2; clone size: -; V gene: TRBV27; D gene: TRBD1; CDR3 DNA: TGTGCCAGCAGCCGGGACAGTACAAACTATTATGGCTACACCTTC; CDR3 protein: CASSRDSTNYYGYTF
J gene: TRBJ1-2; clone size: -; V gene: TRBV28; D gene: -; CDR3 DNA: TGTGCCACCCCAAGGGGTAACTATGGCTACACCTTC; CDR3 protein: CATPRGNYGYTF
J gene: TRBJ1-2; clone size: -; V gene: TRBV25-1; D gene: -; CDR3 DNA: TGTGCCAGCAGTGAATTAAGGATCGGACTGACCTATGGCTACACCTTC; CDR3 protein: CASSELRIGLTYGYTF
J gene: TRBJ2-7; clone size: -; V gene: TRBV5-1; D gene: -; CDR3 DNA: TGCGCCAGCAGCTCCTCGACCGGGGGACCGCATACCTACGAGCAGTACTTC; CDR3 protein: CASSSSTGGPHTYEQYF
J gene: TRBJ2-1; clone size: -; V gene: TRBV29-1; D gene: -; CDR3 DNA: TGCAGCGTTAGTACAGCTACATTACCCGGTGAGCAGTTCTTC; CDR3 protein: CSVSTATLPGEQFF
J gene: TRBJ1-1; clone size: -; V gene: TRBV15; D gene: -; CDR3 DNA: TGTGCCACCAGCTGGGGGCCCACTGAAGCTTTCTTT; CDR3 protein: CATSWGPTEAFF
J gene: TRBJ1-6; clone size: -; V gene: TRBV25-1; D gene: TRBD1; CDR3 DNA: TGTGCCAGCTCAGGGGGTTCACCCCTCCACTTT; CDR3 protein: CASSGGSPLHF
J gene: TRBJ1-5; clone size: -; V gene: TRBV24-1; D gene: -; CDR3 DNA: TGTGCCACCGCGGCGTTTCAGCCCCAGCATTTT; CDR3 protein: CATAAFQPQHF
J gene: TRBJ1-1; clone size: -; V gene: TRBV7-9; D gene: -; CDR3 DNA: TGTGCCAGCAGCTCCGAGACAGGTAACACTGAAGCTTTCTTT; CDR3 protein: CASSSETGNTEAFF
J gene: TRBJ2-5; clone size: -; V gene: TRBV14; D gene: TRBD1; CDR3 DNA: TGTGCCAGCAGCCAATCCAGGGGGCAAGAGACCCAGTACTTC; CDR3 protein: CASSQSRGQETQYF
J gene: TRBJ2-7; clone size: -; V gene: TRBV25-1; D gene: TRBD1; CDR3 DNA: TGTGCCAGCAGTGAACCGGACAGGGTAAAGGAGCAGTACTTC; CDR3 protein: CASSEPDRVKEQYF
J gene: TRBJ2-2; clone size: -; V gene: TRBV25-1; D gene: -; CDR3 DNA: TGTGCCAGCAGTAGAGGTACTGAGTCCGGGGAGCTGTTTTTT; CDR3 protein: CASSRGTESGELFF
J gene: TRBJ1-5; clone size: -; V gene: TRBV6-2/TRBV6-3; D gene: TRBD1; CDR3 DNA: TGTGCCAGCAGCGTGGGACAGGGGGCGGAACAGCCCCAGCATTTT; CDR3 protein: CASSVGQGAEQPQHF
J gene: TRBJ2-7; clone size: -; V gene: TRBV7-9; D gene: -; CDR3 DNA: TGTGCCAGCAGCCTTCTGGGGACAAGGACCTACGAGCAGTACTTC; CDR3 protein: CASSLLGTRTYEQYF
J gene: TRBJ1-2; clone size: -; V gene: TRBV7-2; D gene: -; CDR3 DNA: TGTGCCAGCAGTTCGGGTCCAAACTATGGCTACACCTTC; CDR3 protein: CASSSGPNYGYTF
J gene: TRBJ2-6; clone size: many; V gene: TRBV7-9; D gene: -; CDR3 DNA: TGTGCCGGTAGAGGATCTGGGGCCAACGTCCTGACTTTC; CDR3 protein: CAGRGSGANVLTF
J gene: TRBJ2-1; clone size: once; V gene: TRBV5-4; D gene: -; CDR3 DNA: TGTGCCAGCAGCTTGGAGGGCAGGGGAGACAATGAGCAGTTCTTC; CDR3 protein: CASSLEGRGDNEQFF
J gene: TRBJ2-3; clone size: -; V gene: TRBV9; D gene: -; CDR3 DNA: TGTGCCAGCAGCGTAGCTAAGCTAGGGGGCACAGATACGCAGTATTTT; CDR3 protein: CASSVAKLGGTDTQYF
J gene: TRBJ1-6; clone size: -; V gene: TRBV2; D gene: -; CDR3 DNA: TGTGCCAGTCGAGGGGGAGACTCCTATAATTCACCCCTCCACTTT; CDR3 protein: CASRGGDSYNSPLHF
J gene: TRBJ2-1; clone size: once; V gene: TRBV4-3; D gene: -; CDR3 DNA: TGCGCCAGCAGCCAGGAGTTTGGGGAGCAGTTCTTC; CDR3 protein: CASSQEFGEQFF
J gene: TRBJ2-3; clone size: -; V gene: TRBV5-4; D gene: TRBD2; CDR3 DNA: TGTGCCAGCAGCCTCGTATCCGGGACTACCTACACAGATACGCAGTATTTT; CDR3 protein: CASSLVSGTTYTDTQYF
J gene: TRBJ1-1; clone size: -; V gene: TRBV19; D gene: -; CDR3 DNA: TGTGCCAGTAGTGTCGAGAGGAGCACTGAAGCTTTCTTT; CDR3 protein: CASSVERSTEAFF